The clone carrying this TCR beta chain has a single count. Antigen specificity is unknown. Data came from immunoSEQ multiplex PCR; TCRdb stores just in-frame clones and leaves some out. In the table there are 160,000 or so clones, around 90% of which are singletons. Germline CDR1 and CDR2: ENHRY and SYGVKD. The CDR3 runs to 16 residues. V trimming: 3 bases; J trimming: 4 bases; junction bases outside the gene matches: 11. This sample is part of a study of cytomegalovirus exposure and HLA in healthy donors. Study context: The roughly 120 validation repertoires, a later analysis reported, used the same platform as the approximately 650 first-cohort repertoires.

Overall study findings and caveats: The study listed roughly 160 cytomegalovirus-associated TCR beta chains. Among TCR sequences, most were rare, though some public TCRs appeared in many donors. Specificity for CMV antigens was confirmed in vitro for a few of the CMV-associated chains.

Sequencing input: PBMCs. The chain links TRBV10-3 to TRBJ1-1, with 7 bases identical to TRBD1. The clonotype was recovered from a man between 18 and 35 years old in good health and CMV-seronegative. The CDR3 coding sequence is TGTGCCATCAGTGAATCAGGACAGGAAATCCCCACTGAAGCTTTCTTT. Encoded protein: CAISESGQEIPTEAFF.